This T cell receptor beta chain was profiled in a study of T-cell reconstitution after alpha-beta-depleted transplantation in children. Unique molecular identifiers were built into the TCRbeta library. TCRdb analysed the PCR reads with MiXCR anew, one entry per CDR3 protein. The data hold roughly 670,000 distinct CDR3 sequences, with about 12% observed a single time. The V gene's germline CDR1 is SGHDN and CDR2 FVKESK. V dropped 7 bases and J dropped 3 bases, with 10 bases sitting between them. This CDR3 has 13 amino acids. Turning to this clonotype: Its matching antigen is unknown.

The study's findings and limits: At the one-year point after transplant, T-cell counts and TCRbeta diversity were found to come mostly from T cells that had been newly produced. Surviving thymic progenitors and recipient T cells were the source of high TCRbeta diversity at day 60 in some patients.

The sample in question was PBMCs, obtained before TCRalphabeta/CD19-depleted stem cell transplant. The V call is TRBV14, the J call TRBJ2-1; either TRBD1 or TRBD2 may supply D (5 bases each). The TCR originated in a girl aged 2-15 years with congenital amegakaryocytic thrombocytopenia, due to receive a stem cell transplant. The CDR3 sequence: CASTEGRYNEQFF. Written as DNA, the CDR3 is TGTGCCAGCACTGAGGGGCGCTACAATGAGCAGTTCTTC. Full variable domain (remainder filled in from reference TRBV14 and TRBJ2-1): EAGVTQFPSHSVIEKGQTVTLRCDPISGHDNLYWYRRVMGKEIKFLLHFVKESKQDESGMPNNRFLAERTGGTYSTLKVQPAELEDSGVYFCASTEGRYNEQFFGPGTRLTVL.